The clone carrying this T cell receptor (beta chain) was seen ten or more times. Its antigen is unknown. MiXCR was run by TCRdb on the 5' RACE reads, yielding one entry per CDR3 protein. The sample records hundreds of thousands of distinct CDR3 sequences, roughly a quarter being singletons. This entry comes from a study of CD8 T cells in ankylosing spondylitis. Study-level points and caveats: Within ankylosing spondylitis blood, a TCR beta motif made up of eight highly homologous variants appeared to be characteristic.

The CDR3 contains 15 residues. The V end was cut by 5 bases, the J end by 2 bases, with 14 bases between. Germline loops: CDR1 SEHNR, CDR2 FQNEAQ (reference sequence). This rearrangement joins TRBV7-9 to TRBJ2-3; D call uncertain. This TCR came from a male donor with ankylosing spondylitis. The sample comprised blood, either unsorted or a sorted T cell fraction (not recorded which). The CDR3 protein is CASSQLGFNTDTQYF. The CDR3 DNA is TGTGCCAGCAGCCAGCTGGGTTTCAACACAGATACGCAGTATTTT.